The rows below give T cell receptor beta chains drawn from one sample of a study of cytomegalovirus exposure and HLA in healthy donors. Assay: immunoSEQ multiplex PCR; the TCRdb copy retains only in-frame clones and omits some. The table has 150,000 to 200,000 clones, around nine tenths seen once; the top ten hold 2.5% to 3.5%. Sequencing used PBMCs. The receptors shown here come from a man between 18 and 29 years old in good health and CMV-seronegative. The CDR3 runs from the conserved cysteine through the conserved F or W. D genes are given only for firm matches. Some rows have no size entry. The others give once, few or many, or a class for an expanded clone.

TRBV2	TRBJ1-6	-	-	14	TGTGCCAGCAGCCCCAGGCTATATAATTCACCCCTCCACTTT	CASSPRLYNSPLHF
TRBV6-1	TRBJ2-5	TRBD2	few	15	TGTGCCAGCAGTGAACTAGCGGGGGGGCAAGAGACCCAGTACTTC	CASSELAGGQETQYF
TRBV11-2	TRBJ2-3	-	-	17	TGTGCCAGCAGCTTAGTCCCGTTCGGGGGAGTCACAGATACGCAGTATTTT	CASSLVPFGGVTDTQYF
TRBV6-1	TRBJ2-1	TRBD2	-	15	TGTGCCAGCAGGCGGGCTAGCGGGGAGTACAATGAGCAGTTCTTC	CASRRASGEYNEQFF
TRBV13	TRBJ2-1	TRBD2	-	19	TGTGCCAGCAGCAACTCGACCTTTAGCGGGAGAGGGTCCTACAATGAGCAGTTCTTC	CASSNSTFSGRGSYNEQFF
TRBV28	TRBJ1-4	-	-	15	TGTGCCAGCAGTGCCCTAAGGCTTGAGGAGAAAAAACTGTTTTTT	CASSALRLEEKKLFF
TRBV7-2	TRBJ1-4	-	-	13	TGTGCCAGCAGCTTAGTTCACAGCGAAAAACTGTTTTTT	CASSLVHSEKLFF
TRBV4-1	TRBJ1-1	-	-	11	TGCGCCAGCGGCCAAACTCCGGAAGCTTTCTTT	CASGQTPEAFF
TRBV27	TRBJ2-7	TRBD1	-	15	TGTGCCAGCAGCTCCCTCGGGACAGGGAGGTACGAGCAGTACTTC	CASSSLGTGRYEQYF
TRBV19	TRBJ2-7	-	-	15	TGTGCCAGTAGTATAGGAGGAGGGGGGGGCTACGAGCAGTACTTC	CASSIGGGGGYEQYF
TRBV10-3	TRBJ2-1	TRBD1	-	15	TGTGCCATCGGCTTGGACAGGACTTCCTACAATGAGCAGTTCTTC	CAIGLDRTSYNEQFF
TRBV11-2	TRBJ1-6	-	once	15	TGTGCCAGCAACCTCCAGGGACTGGGGAATTCACCCCTCCACTTT	CASNLQGLGNSPLHF
TRBV11-3	TRBJ2-3	TRBD2	once	17	TGTGCCAGCAGCTCCCACGAAACTAGCGGGGGCACAGATACGCAGTATTTT	CASSSHETSGGTDTQYF
TRBV9	TRBJ2-7	TRBD2	-	16	TGTGCCAGCAGCGTAGGGCGGGAGGGAAACCCCTACGAGCAGTACTTC	CASSVGREGNPYEQYF
TRBV14	TRBJ2-2	-	-	15	TGTGCCAGCAGCCAAGGGCCAGGGAACACCGGGGAGCTGTTTTTT	CASSQGPGNTGELFF
TRBV2	TRBJ2-2	-	-	15	TGTGCCAGCAGCCTCGACTCTCTGAACACCGGGGAGCTGTTTTTT	CASSLDSLNTGELFF
TRBV6-6	TRBJ1-5	TRBD1	-	16	TGTGCCAGCAGTTACGATGTTGGACAGGGAACTCAGCCCCAGCATTTT	CASSYDVGQGTQPQHF
TRBV20-1	TRBJ2-1	-	-	11	TGCAGTGCTAGGCGACTAAATGAGCAGTTCTTC	CSARRLNEQFF
TRBV29-1	TRBJ2-3	TRBD2	-	15	TGCAGCGTCAAGGTCGGGGGAGGGCCAGGAGATACGCAGTATTTT	CSVKVGGGPGDTQYF
TRBV19	TRBJ2-1	TRBD2	few	13	TGTGCCAGTAGTTCCGCGGGAGTCAATGAGCAGTTCTTC	CASSSAGVNEQFF
TRBV30	TRBJ1-4	TRBD1	-	12	TGTGCCCGCAGGGGGACTAATGAAAAACTGTTTTTT	CARRGTNEKLFF
TRBV6-6	TRBJ1-2	-	-	15	TGTGCCAGCAGTCCTATGAGACAGCCGTTCTATGGCTACACCTTC	CASSPMRQPFYGYTF
TRBV4-1	TRBJ2-3	TRBD2	-	15	TGCGCCAGCAGCCCAGGCGCTAGCGGGGGAGATACGCAGTATTTT	CASSPGASGGDTQYF
TRBV4-1	TRBJ1-5	TRBD1	-	15	TGCGCCAGCAGCCAACCGGACAGGGTCAATCAGCCCCAGCATTTT	CASSQPDRVNQPQHF
TRBV14	TRBJ1-2	-	-	13	TGTGCCAGCAGCCAAGTGAACGGCTATGGCTACACCTTC	CASSQVNGYGYTF
TRBV4-1	TRBJ1-3	TRBD1	-	15	TGCGCCAGCAGCCAAGCACAGGGGAAGTTGGACACCATATATTTT	CASSQAQGKLDTIYF
TRBV4-1	TRBJ1-2	-	-	18	TGCGCCAGCAGCCAAGGCGTTCCCTCCGATACTAGAAACTATGGCTACACCTTC	CASSQGVPSDTRNYGYTF
TRBV10-1	TRBJ2-2	TRBD2	-	13	TGCGCCAGCAGTGTTAGCGGGACCGGGGAGCTGTTTTTT	CASSVSGTGELFF
TRBV4-1	TRBJ1-2	TRBD1	-	15	TGCGCCAGCAGCCTTAACGGGGACAGTACGAATGGCTACACCTTC	CASSLNGDSTNGYTF
TRBV7-9	TRBJ2-5	TRBD2	-	14	TGTGCCAGCAGCCCCTGGGGGAGGGGAGAGACCCAGTACTTC	CASSPWGRGETQYF
TRBV4-3	TRBJ2-2	TRBD2	-	17	TGCGCCAGCAGCCAAGAGGGCGCTAGCGGGAGTGTAGGGGAGCTGTTTTTT	CASSQEGASGSVGELFF
TRBV21-1	TRBJ1-5	-	-	17	TGTGCCAGCCTGGGGTCACAGGGCCTTGTGTCGAATCAGCCCCAGCATTTT	CASLGSQGLVSNQPQHF
TRBV29-1	TRBJ2-5	-	-	14	TGCAGCGTTTGGCAGGGGTCCCTCCAAGAGACCCAGTACTTC	CSVWQGSLQETQYF
TRBV27	TRBJ2-1	TRBD2	-	16	TGTGCCAGCAGTTCCAGACTAGCGGGAGGGTACAATGAGCAGTTCTTC	CASSSRLAGGYNEQFF
TRBV2	TRBJ2-5	TRBD2	-	14	TGTGCCAGCCTAGCGGGGAGATTCCAAGAGACCCAGTACTTC	CASLAGRFQETQYF
TRBV5-4	TRBJ1-1	-	-	16	TGTGCCAGCAGCTCTGTGGTACTGGACGGAGGCACTGAAGCTTTCTTT	CASSSVVLDGGTEAFF
TRBV2	TRBJ1-3	-	few	12	TGTGCCAGCAGCGGAGCGCGAAACACCATATATTTT	CASSGARNTIYF
TRBV6-6	TRBJ2-2	TRBD2	-	16	TGTGCCAGGGGACTAGCGGGAGGGCCTGGGGCCGGGGAGCTGTTTTTT	CARGLAGGPGAGELFF
TRBV18	TRBJ1-6	-	-	17	TGTGCCAGCTCACCTCCCGTCCTGGTAGGGAGGAATTCACCCCTCCACTTT	CASSPPVLVGRNSPLHF
TRBV6-5	TRBJ1-5	TRBD1	-	14	TGTGCCAGCAGTTACGACAGGGCCGGACAGCCCCAGCATTTT	CASSYDRAGQPQHF
TRBV2	TRBJ2-3	TRBD2	-	17	TGTGCCAGCAGTGGGCGGACTAGCGGGAGGGCCCTAGATACGCAGTATTTT	CASSGRTSGRALDTQYF
TRBV5-1	TRBJ2-3	TRBD1	-	17	TGCGCCAGCAGCTCACGCTCCGGGACAGGGTGGACAGATACGCAGTATTTT	CASSSRSGTGWTDTQYF
TRBV5-6	TRBJ1-2	TRBD1	once	15	TGTGCCAGCAGCTTGAACAGGGGGCTTTTCTATGGCTACACCTTC	CASSLNRGLFYGYTF
TRBV7-9	TRBJ1-1	-	once	15	TGTGCCAGCAGCTTGTCCCAGGGAGGCGACACTGAAGCTTTCTTT	CASSLSQGGDTEAFF
TRBV27	TRBJ1-1	TRBD1	-	14	TGTGCCAGCAGTCCCTGGACAGGGGGCACTGAAGCTTTCTTT	CASSPWTGGTEAFF
TRBV6-5	TRBJ1-2	-	-	13	TGTGCCAGCAGAGACGGGATACCGTATGGCTACACCTTC	CASRDGIPYGYTF